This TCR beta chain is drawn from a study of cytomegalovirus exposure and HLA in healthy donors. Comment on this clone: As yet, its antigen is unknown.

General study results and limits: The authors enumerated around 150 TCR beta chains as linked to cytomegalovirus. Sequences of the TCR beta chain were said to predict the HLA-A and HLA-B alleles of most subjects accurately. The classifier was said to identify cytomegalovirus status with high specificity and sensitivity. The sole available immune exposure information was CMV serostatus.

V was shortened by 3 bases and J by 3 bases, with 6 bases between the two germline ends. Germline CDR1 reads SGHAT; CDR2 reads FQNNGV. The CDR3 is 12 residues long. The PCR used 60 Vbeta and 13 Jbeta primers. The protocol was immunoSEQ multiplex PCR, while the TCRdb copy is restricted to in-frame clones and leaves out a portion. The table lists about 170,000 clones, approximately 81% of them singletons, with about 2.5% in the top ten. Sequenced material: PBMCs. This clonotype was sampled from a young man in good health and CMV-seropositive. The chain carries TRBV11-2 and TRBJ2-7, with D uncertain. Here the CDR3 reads CASSFSGYEQYF. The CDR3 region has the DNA TGTGCCAGCAGCTTTTCAGGCTACGAGCAGTACTTC.